The 27 T cell receptor beta chains listed next were all sequenced from one sample in a study of T-cell memory formation after mild COVID-19. TCRdb re-derived calls from the 5' RACE reads in MiXCR, one entry per CDR3 protein. The sample includes around 410,000 distinct CDR3 sequences, more than 20% of them seen just once. The specimen sequenced was PBMCs or a T cell subset sorted from them (not recorded which). These receptors were taken from an adult woman who had mild COVID-19 (a few samples of this study predate the infection). Cell type and time point are not known.

This chain joins TRBV9 and TRBJ2-3; a possible D gene is TRBD2 (5 bases). The CDR3 is 11 residues long. Trimming took 7 bases from V and 6 from J, leaving 9 bases between them. Germline V gives CDR1 SGDLS, CDR2 YYNGEE. The CDR3 DNA reads as TGTGCCAGCGCGGGCCCGGATACGCAGTATTTT. Its protein product is CASAGPDTQYF.

The chain carries TRBV4-1 and TRBJ2-7, with 10 bases aligning to TRBD2. The ends lost 4 bases at V and 2 bases at J; junction bases unmatched: 14. The CDR3 totals 18 residues. CDR1 is MGHRA and CDR2 is YSYEKL in the germline V gene. CDR3 protein: CASSRWTSGDDLTYEQYF. In DNA form, the CDR3 reads TGCGCCAGCAGCCGCTGGACTAGCGGAGACGATTTAACCTACGAGCAGTACTTC.

A few counts support this clonotype. The chain carries TRBV29-1 and TRBJ1-2; D unresolved. This CDR3 is built from 10 residues. V lost 5 bases to trimming and J lost 2 bases, with 3 bases between them. CDR1 and CDR2 (germline): SQVTM, ANQGSEA. CDR3 nucleotide sequence: TGCAGCGTTCAGAACTATGGCTACACCTTC. Encoded protein: CSVQNYGYTF.

The table lists this clonotype with a few counts. The chain recombines TRBV4-1 with TRBJ1-1; 9 bases match TRBD1. From germline, CDR1 is MGHRA and CDR2 YSYEKL. The CDR3 loop spans 17 amino acids. V was clipped by 0 bases and J by 5 bases; unmatched bases: 10. The CDR3 sequence is CASSQDQLTGGETEAFF. CDR3 bases: TGCGCCAGCAGCCAAGATCAACTGACAGGGGGGGAAACTGAAGCTTTCTTT.

This chain joins TRBV4-1 and TRBJ1-2; D unresolved. CDR1 is MGHRA and CDR2 is YSYEKL in the germline V gene. CDR3 length: 14 amino acids. Trimming removed 2 bases at V and 5 bases at J, with 12 bases between. CDR3 DNA sequence: TGCGCCAGCAGCCAACTGGGCAGTCAATATGGCTACACCTTC. It encodes CASSQLGSQYGYTF.

The chain has TRBV7-9 and TRBJ2-3; 10 bases are a match to TRBD2. Germline assignment: CDR1 SEHNR and CDR2 FQNEAQ (reference sequence). The CDR3 is 17 residues long. The J segment lost 1 base and the V segment lost 0 bases, leaving 4 bases of the junction unmatched. This chain's CDR3 is CASSLASGTSGTDTQYF. CDR3 bases: TGTGCCAGCAGCTTAGCTTCCGGGACTAGCGGCACAGATACGCAGTATTTT.

The chain couples TRBV7-3 to TRBJ2-1; D not resolved. The CDR3 extends over 16 amino acids. V was clipped by 3 bases and J by 7 bases, with 19 bases between them. Germline CDR1 reads SGHTA; CDR2 reads FQGTGA. In DNA, the CDR3 is TGTGCCAGCAGCTTTAGACCCCTTGCCAGCTCAAATGAGCAGTTCTTC. This encodes CASSFRPLASSNEQFF.

The sample holds many counts of this clonotype. The rearrangement uses TRBV7-2 and TRBJ2-1; weak D call: TRBD2 (6 bases). Trimming removed 2 bases at V and 3 bases at J, with 23 bases between. Germline V lookup: CDR1 SGHTA, CDR2 FQGNSA. CDR3 size: 19 residues. CDR3 in amino acids: CASSLNSFSGRGLYNEQFF. The CDR3 DNA reads as TGTGCCAGCAGCTTAAACTCGTTCAGCGGGCGGGGCCTCTACAATGAGCAGTTCTTC.

This clonotype was counted a few times. The J gene is TRBJ1-2, the V gene TRBV20-1; 7 nucleotides line up with TRBD1. Per germline, CDR1 DFQATT and CDR2 SNEGSKA (reference sequence). The ends lost 0 bases at V and 2 bases at J; junction bases unmatched: 6. The CDR3 extends over 15 amino acids. Here the CDR3 reads CSARDPRGANYGYTF. The CDR3 bases are TGCAGTGCTAGAGATCCCAGGGGGGCAAACTATGGCTACACCTTC.

This clonotype occurred a few times. The V and J genes are TRBV9 and TRBJ2-7, with unresolved D. The germline V gene has CDR1 SGDLS and CDR2 YYNGEE. V shed 4 bases and J shed 2 bases, with 10 bases lying between them. This CDR3 region has 13 residues. The CDR3 spells CASSSDVPYEQYF. The CDR3 nucleotides read TGTGCCAGCAGCTCGGACGTCCCCTACGAGCAGTACTTC.

In this sample, this clonotype turned up many times. The chain carries TRBV27 and TRBJ1-1, with D possibly matching TRBD1 (5 bases). CDR3 length: 15 amino acids. Germline CDR1 reads MNHEY; CDR2 reads SMNVEV (reference sequence). V was clipped by 0 bases and J by 5 bases, with 13 bases between them. The CDR3 is CASSLSRAWGTEAFF. CDR3 in DNA: TGTGCCAGCAGTTTATCGCGAGCTTGGGGGACTGAAGCTTTCTTT.

This chain connects TRBV4-3 to TRBJ1-5; possibly TRBD1 for D (6 bases). This CDR3 has 16 amino acids. The ends were cut back, 0 bases at V and 4 bases at J, with 13 bases in the middle. Germline CDR1 is LGHNA and CDR2 is YSLEER. CDR3 coding DNA: TGCGCCAGCAGCCAAGATGTAAGGACAGCGAATCAGCCCCAGCATTTT. Encoded protein: CASSQDVRTANQPQHF.

CDR3 region: CASSQLGRQETQYF. The DNA of the CDR3 is TGCGCCAGCAGCCAGCTGGGACGACAAGAGACCCAGTACTTC. This sequence joins TRBV4-3 and TRBJ2-5; perhaps D is TRBD1 or TRBD2 (5 bases each). The CDR3 is 14 residues long. Deletions cut 3 bases from V and 2 bases from J, with 10 bases between. Germline V CDR1 and CDR2: LGHNA, YSLEER.

Only a few counts were recorded for this clonotype. Here the CDR3 reads CASSRDRQEAFF. In DNA form, the CDR3 reads TGTGCCAGCAGCCGGGACCGACAGGAAGCTTTCTTT. The chain joins TRBV5-5 to TRBJ1-1; a weak D match, TRBD1 (5 bases). This CDR3 spans 12 amino acids. Germline V lookup: CDR1 SGHKS, CDR2 YYEKEE (reference sequence). V lost 4 bases and J lost 8, with 12 bases in between.

The genes are TRBV30 and TRBJ2-7; TRBD1 matches at 7 bases. Germline values: CDR1 GTSNPN, CDR2 SVGIG (reference sequence). CDR3 length: 12 residues. Trimming removed 8 bases from V and 0 bases from J; junction bases left unmatched: 4. The DNA for the CDR3 is TGTGCCAGGGGACAGAGCTCCTACGAGCAGTACTTC. Translated, it gives CARGQSSYEQYF.

J is TRBJ2-5 and V is TRBV7-9; TRBD1 matches 9 bases. Germline V gene lookup returns CDR1 SEHNR and CDR2 FQNEAQ (reference sequence). The J segment lost 4 bases and the V segment lost 1 base, leaving 4 bases of the junction unmatched. The CDR3 has 15 amino acids. The CDR3 loop is CASSLVGQGRETQYF. In nucleotides, the CDR3 is TGTGCCAGCAGCTTAGTTGGACAGGGGAGAGAGACCCAGTACTTC.

This rearrangement joins TRBV20-1 to TRBJ1-1, with a possible D match to TRBD1 (5 bases). The ends were cut back, 2 bases at V and 3 bases at J, with 10 bases in the middle. The germline V gene has CDR1 DFQATT and CDR2 SNEGSKA (reference sequence). This CDR3 comprises 13 residues. This CDR3 reads CSARLLGDTEAFF. The CDR3 nucleotides are TGCAGTGCTAGACTTTTGGGGGACACTGAAGCTTTCTTT.

The chain couples TRBV6-5 to TRBJ1-3; tentative D call: TRBD1 (5 bases). CDR3 length: 16 residues. The germline V gene has CDR1 MNHEY and CDR2 SVGAGI. Trimming removed 2 bases at V and 3 bases at J, with 14 bases between. The CDR3 DNA sequence: TGTGCCAGCAGTTACACCGGGACCCCGGATGGAAACACCATATATTTT. Translating it yields CASSYTGTPDGNTIYF.

This chain joins TRBV29-1 and TRBJ2-1, with TRBD1 matching over 7 bases. Germline V gene sequence: CDR1 SQVTM, CDR2 ANQGSEA. CDR3 length equals 13 residues. Trimming took 7 bases from V and 4 from J; bases not matched to a gene: 7. Here the CDR3 reads CSADDRVYNEQFF. CDR3 in DNA: TGCAGCGCTGACGACAGGGTATACAATGAGCAGTTCTTC.

The gene calls are TRBV7-3 and TRBJ1-1, with D perhaps TRBD1 (5 bases). Germline loops: CDR1 SGHTA, CDR2 FQGTGA. CDR3 size: 15 residues. V lost 1 base to trimming and J lost 4 bases, with 13 bases between them. The CDR3 sequence: CASSLSSAGGTEAFF. CDR3 DNA sequence: TGTGCCAGCAGCTTAAGTTCAGCTGGGGGCACTGAAGCTTTCTTT.

The CDR3 nucleotides are TGTGCCACCTCCGCGGGGGGGTACCAAGAGACCCAGTACTTC. Translation gives CATSAGGYQETQYF. The chain carries TRBV6-2 or TRBV6-3 and TRBJ2-5; 9 nucleotides agree with TRBD2. From germline, CDR1 is MNHEY and CDR2 SVGEGT. J was trimmed by 0 bases and V by 10 bases; bases with no gene match: 6. There are 14 residues in the CDR3.

This clonotype was recorded only once. The chain couples TRBV6-1 to TRBJ1-3, with D perhaps TRBD1 (5 bases). Germline CDR1 MNHNS, CDR2 SASEGT. V lost 7 bases, J lost 8 bases, and 18 bases lay in between. CDR3 length: 14 amino acids. Here the CDR3 reads CASKGTKAEYTIYF. The CDR3 DNA is TGTGCCAGCAAGGGGACCAAGGCTGAATACACCATATATTTT.

The V and J genes are TRBV4-2 and TRBJ2-7; 7 nucleotides agree with TRBD1. CDR3 length: 16 residues. Germline CDR1 LGHNA, CDR2 YNFKEQ. The V segment lost 2 bases and the J segment 0 bases; nucleotides outside the gene matches: 7. The CDR3 nucleotides read TGTGCCAGCAGCCAACAACCCGGACAGGCCTCCTACGAGCAGTACTTC. This gives the protein CASSQQPGQASYEQYF.

This clonotype has only a few counts. The chain employs TRBV7-8 and TRBJ1-5, with 7 positions matching TRBD1. CDR1 is SGHVS, CDR2 FQNEAQ, per germline. The CDR3 contains 15 residues. With V trimmed by 3 bases and J by 1 base, 3 bases remained unmatched. This CDR3 reads CASSFAGQSNQPQHF. CDR3 sequence (DNA): TGTGCCAGCAGCTTCGCGGGACAGAGCAATCAGCCCCAGCATTTT.

The chain combines TRBV24-1 with TRBJ2-3; D could derive from TRBD1 or TRBD2 (7 bases each). Trimming removed 4 bases from V and 6 bases from J, with 16 bases in between. CDR1 and CDR2 from the germline V gene are KGHDR and SFDVKD. CDR3 length equals 15 residues. The CDR3 spells CATSDPDQGGDTQYF. The CDR3, as DNA: TGTGCCACCAGTGACCCGGACCAGGGGGGGGATACGCAGTATTTT.

This clonotype was observed a few times. The chain is built from TRBV7-9 and TRBJ2-3; 10 bases fit TRBD2. V lost 1 base and J lost 4; bases outside the gene matches: 8. Germline V lookup: CDR1 SEHNR, CDR2 FQNEAQ (reference sequence). This CDR3 contains 17 residues. The CDR3 nucleotides are TGTGCCAGCAGCTTAGGAGTAATAGCGGGAGGAGCAGATACGCAGTATTTT. Its translation is CASSLGVIAGGADTQYF.

J is TRBJ2-7 and V is TRBV10-3; TRBD2 matches at 9 bases. Germline CDR1 reads ENHRY; CDR2 reads SYGVKD. V shed 7 bases, J shed 3 bases, and the junction held 10 bases outside the gene matches. CDR3 size: 15 residues. CDR3 bases: TGTGCCATCACCTACGACGGCGGGGGGGTCTACGAGCAGTACTTC. Protein sequence: CAITYDGGGVYEQYF.